These 28 T cell receptor beta chains were all obtained from the same sample, sequenced in a study of blood T cells in healthy people across ages. Using a J-beta primer mix together with a sample-barcoded 5' primer, a second PCR was run for roughly 6 to 12 cycles. One entry per CDR3 protein results from TCRdb running MiXCR on the 5' RACE reads. The profile shows 450,000 to 650,000 distinct CDR3 sequences, less than 25% of them singletons. The same data also went into a second study, on T cells of mothers and their children.

Source material: blood. Receptors were obtained from a boy aged 5 to 17 in good health.

The chain employs TRBV12-3 or TRBV12-4 and TRBJ1-1; D ambiguous. The CDR3 runs to 13 residues. Trimming cost V 5 bases and J 2 bases, with 9 bases left between them. This chain's CDR3 is CASSDKSNTEAFF. CDR3 sequence (DNA): TGTGCCAGCAGTGATAAAAGTAACACTGAAGCTTTCTTT.

In this sample, this clonotype turned up a few times. The chain couples TRBV28 to TRBJ2-7; 7 bases line up with TRBD1. V dropped 5 bases and J dropped 3; count of bases not matched to a gene: 4. The germline CDR1 and CDR2 sequences are MDHEN and SYDVKM. The CDR3 is 13 residues long. The CDR3 reads CASSHQGVYEQYF. The CDR3 coding sequence is TGTGCCAGCAGTCATCAGGGGGTCTACGAGCAGTACTTC.

This clonotype has a count of ten or more. The CDR3 sequence is CASSTGGETQYF. The CDR3, as DNA: TGTGCCAGCAGCACCGGGGGAGAGACCCAGTACTTC. This sequence joins TRBV7-9 and TRBJ2-5; weak D call: TRBD2 (6 bases). The CDR3 sequence is 12 residues long. The V gene's germline CDR1 is SEHNR and CDR2 FQNEAQ (reference sequence). V shed 5 bases and J shed 4 bases, with 8 bases lying between them. Full variable domain (remainder filled in from reference TRBV7-9 and TRBJ2-5): DTGVSQNPRHKITKRGQNVTFRCDPISEHNRLYWYRQTLGQGPEFLTYFQNEAQLEKSRLLSDRFSAERPKGSFSTLEIQRTEQGDSAMYLCASSTGGETQYFGPGTRLLVL.

At least ten counts were recorded for this clonotype. The chain employs TRBV4-3 and TRBJ2-6, with D possibly matching TRBD2 (5 bases). V lost 0 bases and J lost 0, with 6 bases in between. Per germline, CDR1 LGHNA and CDR2 YSLEER. CDR3 length equals 16 residues. This CDR3 is CASSQDGLSGANVLTF. Written as DNA, the CDR3 is TGCGCCAGCAGCCAAGACGGACTCTCTGGGGCCAACGTCCTGACTTTC.

The V and J genes are TRBV6-6 and TRBJ1-1, with 8 bases identical to TRBD1. V shed 6 bases, J shed 4 bases, and the junction held 7 bases outside the gene matches. The CDR3 contains 14 residues. Germline CDR1 MNHNY, CDR2 SVGAGI (reference sequence). The CDR3 protein is CASSQPTGGTEAFF. The CDR3 region has the DNA TGTGCCAGCAGCCAGCCCACAGGGGGCACTGAAGCTTTCTTT.

The chain carries TRBV27 and TRBJ2-5; 10 positions match TRBD2. Germline V gene sequence: CDR1 MNHEY, CDR2 SMNVEV (reference sequence). V lost 5 bases to trimming and J lost 2 bases; unmatched junction nucleotides: 5. CDR3 length equals 15 residues. The CDR3 here is CASSPGLAEQETQYF. CDR3 DNA: TGTGCCAGCAGTCCAGGACTAGCGGAGCAAGAGACCCAGTACTTC.

The chain couples TRBV28 to TRBJ2-3, with 7 bases aligning to TRBD2. J was trimmed by 2 bases and V by 5 bases; bases with no gene match: 10. CDR1 is MDHEN, CDR2 SYDVKM, per germline. There are 16 residues in the CDR3. CDR3 coding DNA: TGTGCCAGCAGTCTGGGGACTACTCGCTACACAGATACGCAGTATTTT. Residues: CASSLGTTRYTDTQYF.

This clonotype came up a few times. The chain has TRBV24-1 and TRBJ1-4; D ambiguous. Per the germline V gene, CDR1 is KGHDR and CDR2 is SFDVKD. The V end lost 4 bases, the J end lost 8 bases, and 7 bases lay between the germline ends. The CDR3 contains 12 residues. This CDR3 reads CATSDPGEKLFF. CDR3 nucleotides: TGTGCCACCAGTGACCCCGGCGAAAAACTGTTTTTT.

This clonotype was counted only a few times. The chain links TRBV28 to TRBJ1-1, with TRBD1 matching over 10 bases. This CDR3 is built from 14 residues. V gave up 0 bases and J gave up 11 bases; unmatched junction bases: 6. Looked up from germline, CDR1 is MDHEN and CDR2 is SYDVKM. The CDR3 loop is CASSLWGQGIVAFF. The CDR3 nucleotides are TGTGCCAGCAGTTTATGGGGACAGGGGATTGTGGCTTTCTTT.

This rearrangement joins TRBV7-8 to TRBJ1-4, with D possibly being TRBD1 (6 bases). The germline V gene encodes CDR1 SGHVS and CDR2 FQNEAQ. Trimming removed 3 bases at V and 6 bases at J, with 17 bases between. This CDR3 region has 16 residues. The CDR3 coding sequence is TGTGCCAGCAGCTTTAAGGTTCCAGGGGAGGATGAAAAACTGTTTTTT. Translated, it gives CASSFKVPGEDEKLFF.

This rearrangement joins TRBV2 to TRBJ2-7; D might be TRBD1 (6 bases). Germline CDR1 and CDR2: SNHLY and FYNNEI. V lost 1 base and J 0 bases, leaving 16 bases between the germline ends. The CDR3 covers 17 residues. CDR3 bases: TGTGCCAGCAGTGAAGTCGTTGGCAGGGGCTCCTCCTACGAGCAGTACTTC. Translation gives CASSEVVGRGSSYEQYF.

This clonotype was recorded a few times. The chain recombines TRBV20-1 with TRBJ2-7; 7 bases are a match to TRBD2. The CDR3 covers 12 residues. Germline-derived CDR1 and CDR2 are DFQATT and SNEGSKA (reference sequence). V lost 5 bases to trimming and J lost 7 bases; unmatched junction nucleotides: 8. Written as DNA, the CDR3 is TGCAGTGCTTTGGCGGGAGTCTGGGAGCAGTACTTC. This sequence encodes CSALAGVWEQYF.

This clonotype was counted a few times. This rearrangement joins TRBV6-1 to TRBJ2-7, with D perhaps assigned TRBD1 or TRBD2 (5 bases each). The germline V gene encodes CDR1 MNHNS and CDR2 SASEGT. This CDR3 comprises 15 residues. The germline V and J ends were trimmed by 4 bases and 6 bases, with 19 bases remaining between them. CDR3 residues: CASSVSGTPGLEQYF. CDR3 DNA: TGTGCCAGCAGTGTTTCCGGGACCCCCGGCCTCGAGCAGTACTTC.

This clonotype was found many times. The chain joins TRBV7-2 to TRBJ2-6; 8 bases align to TRBD1. The CDR3 contains 15 residues. The germline V gene has CDR1 SGHTA and CDR2 FQGNSA. Trimming removed 6 bases from V and 0 bases from J; junction bases left unmatched: 1. The CDR3: CASRTGGSGANVLTF. CDR3 DNA: TGTGCCAGCAGAACAGGGGGCTCTGGGGCCAACGTCCTGACTTTC.

This chain joins TRBV28 and TRBJ2-5; 7 bases fit TRBD1. TRBJ2-7 matches the DNA end more closely, so the J call is doubtful. Germline V CDR1 and CDR2: MDHEN, SYDVKM. The CDR3 spans 15 residues. The CDR3 reads CASSSRATGMREQYF. CDR3 nucleotide sequence: TGTGCCAGCAGCTCACGTGCGACAGGGATGCGCGAGCAGTACTTC.

V is TRBV11-2 and J is TRBJ2-7; 12 nucleotides match TRBD2. The CDR3 totals 22 residues. Trimming removed 7 bases from V and 5 bases from J; junction bases left unmatched: 30. Germline lookup yields CDR1 SGHAT and CDR2 FQNNGV. CDR3 loop: CASIPSLAGGPFRFWGVDEQYF. CDR3 in DNA: TGTGCCAGCATCCCCTCCCTAGCGGGAGGGCCTTTTCGGTTTTGGGGGGTGGACGAGCAGTACTTC.

This sequence joins TRBV7-9 and TRBJ2-5; 14 positions agree with TRBD2. The tail of the sequence fits TRBJ2-7 better, so the J call may be wrong. Germline V gene data show CDR1 as SEHNR and CDR2 as FQNEAQ (reference sequence). The CDR3 spans 18 residues. In DNA, the CDR3 is TGTGCCAGCAGCCCTGGGACTAGCGGGGGCCCAAGCTCCTACGAGCAGTACTTC. Encoded protein: CASSPGTSGGPSSYEQYF.

This clonotype was counted only a few times. Germline and junction disagree at one end, which may indicate a read error. The chain recombines TRBV6-2 or TRBV6-3 with TRBJ2-5, with no clear D. The CDR3 is 12 amino acids. Germline V gene lookup returns CDR1 MNHEY and CDR2 SVGEGT. CDR3 residues: CASSNSRETQYF. The DNA for the CDR3 is TGTGCCAGCAGTAACTCACGGGAGACCCAGTACTTC.

The gene calls are TRBV10-3 and TRBJ2-7; no firm D call. CDR3 size: 14 residues. Trimming cost V 3 bases and J 9 bases, with 18 bases left between them. Germline CDR1 ENHRY, CDR2 SYGVKD. CDR3 in amino acids: CAISDGVMATGQYF. The CDR3 DNA sequence: TGTGCCATCAGTGACGGAGTTATGGCAACGGGGCAGTACTTC.

The CDR3 here is CASSKEVSEETQYF. The DNA of the CDR3 is TGTGCCAGCAGTAAGGAGGTCTCGGAGGAGACCCAGTACTTC. This chain connects TRBV2 to TRBJ2-5, with a possible D match to TRBD2 (5 bases). The length of the CDR3 is 14 residues. The germline gives CDR1 SNHLY, CDR2 FYNNEI. Trimming took 5 bases from V and 5 from J, leaving 15 bases between them. The full variable domain, its missing parts supplied by reference TRBV2 and TRBJ2-5, is EPEVTQTPSHQVTQMGQEVILRCVPISNHLYFYWYRQILGQKVEFLVSFYNNEISEKSEIFDDQFSVERPDGSNFTLKIRSTKLEDSAMYFCASSKEVSEETQYFGPGTRLLVL.

This sequence joins TRBV29-1 and TRBJ2-3, with D perhaps matching TRBD1 or TRBD2 (5 bases each). Trimming took off 1 base at V and 2 bases at J, with 19 bases between the two ends. Germline assignment: CDR1 SQVTM and CDR2 ANQGSEA. This CDR3 contains 17 residues. The DNA for the CDR3 is TGCAGCGTTGAAGCCGGGGACGACCACCCTCACACAGATACGCAGTATTTT. The encoded protein is CSVEAGDDHPHTDTQYF.

The sample holds a few counts of this clonotype. V is TRBV28 and J is TRBJ1-6; D is perhaps TRBD1 (6 bases). CDR1 and CDR2 from the germline V gene are MDHEN and SYDVKM. The CDR3 covers 15 residues. V was cut by 2 bases and J by 10 bases, with 15 bases left in between. In nucleotides, the CDR3 is TGTGCCAGCAGTTTAGAGGCAGGGGCCCAGTCACCCCTCCACTTT. Translating it yields CASSLEAGAQSPLHF.

In its sample, this clonotype was seen a few times. The chain uses TRBV7-9 and TRBJ2-7, with 8 bases lining up with TRBD1. V lost 5 bases and J lost 0; bases outside the gene matches: 12. This CDR3 region has 17 residues. CDR1 is SEHNR, CDR2 FQNEAQ, per germline (reference sequence). The CDR3: CASSNSAQGGSSYEQYF. CDR3 sequence (DNA): TGTGCCAGCAGCAATAGCGCACAGGGGGGAAGCTCCTACGAGCAGTACTTC.

The J gene is TRBJ1-6, the V gene TRBV20-1; TRBD1 might be the D (6 bases). Per germline, CDR1 DFQATT and CDR2 SNEGSKA (reference sequence). The V gene lost 0 bases and the J gene lost 1 base, with 13 bases spanning the gap. CDR3 size: 17 residues. The CDR3 loop is CSARDTRGGSYNSPLHF. The DNA of the CDR3 is TGCAGTGCTAGAGATACGAGGGGGGGATCCTATAATTCACCCCTCCACTTT.

This clonotype was seen only a few times. J is TRBJ2-3 and V is TRBV5-5; 14 nucleotides agree with TRBD2. V shed 3 bases and J 0 bases; nucleotides not matched to a gene: 3. CDR3 length: 17 amino acids. Germline-derived CDR1 and CDR2 are SGHKS and YYEKEE (reference sequence). The CDR3 protein is CASSSGTSGGSTDTQYF. The CDR3 DNA sequence: TGTGCCAGCAGCTCCGGGACTAGCGGGGGAAGCACAGATACGCAGTATTTT. Supplemented by reference TRBV5-5 and TRBJ2-3, the full variable domain reads DAGVTQSPTHLIKTRGQQVTLRCSPISGHKSVSWYQQVLGQGPQFIFQYYEKEERGRGNFPDRFSARQFPNYSSELNVNALLLGDSALYLCASSSGTSGGSTDTQYFGPGTRLTVL.

The chain uses TRBV28 and TRBJ2-5; D possibly corresponds to TRBD1 (6 bases). Germline CDR1 and CDR2: MDHEN and SYDVKM. CDR3 length: 15 residues. V shed 5 bases and J shed 2 bases, with 15 bases lying between them. The CDR3 nucleotides read TGTGCCAGCAGTCTCATGGACGGACAGCAAGAGACCCAGTACTTC. Translated, it gives CASSLMDGQQETQYF.

The chain combines TRBV29-1 with TRBJ2-5; weak D call: TRBD1 (6 bases). CDR3 size: 16 residues. CDR1 and CDR2 from the germline V gene are SQVTM and ANQGSEA. Trimming left V 6 bases short and J 5 bases short, with 25 bases between. The CDR3 sequence is CSVGLNRDTLGETQYF. The CDR3 DNA sequence: TGCAGCGTGGGGCTAAACCGGGACACCCTAGGGGAGACCCAGTACTTC.

This clonotype showed up just a few times. The chain joins TRBV9 to TRBJ2-5; maybe TRBD1 (5 bases). The closer fit of TRBJ2-7 to the DNA end suggests the J call may be wrong. Germline CDR1 SGDLS, CDR2 YYNGEE. This CDR3 region has 14 residues. The CDR3 DNA follows: TGTGCCAGCAGCGTAAAGGGGATAGACTACGAGCAGTACTTC. It specifies CASSVKGIDYEQYF.